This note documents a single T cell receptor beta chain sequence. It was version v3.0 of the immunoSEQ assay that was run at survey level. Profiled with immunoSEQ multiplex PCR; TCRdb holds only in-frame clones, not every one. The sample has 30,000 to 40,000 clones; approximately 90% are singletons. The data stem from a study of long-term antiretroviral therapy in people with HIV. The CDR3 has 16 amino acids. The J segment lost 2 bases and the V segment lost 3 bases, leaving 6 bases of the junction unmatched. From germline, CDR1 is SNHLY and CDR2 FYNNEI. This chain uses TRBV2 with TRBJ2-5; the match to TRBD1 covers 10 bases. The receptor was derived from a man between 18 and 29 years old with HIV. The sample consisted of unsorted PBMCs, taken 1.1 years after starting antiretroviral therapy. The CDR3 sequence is CASSDLDRGVQETQYF. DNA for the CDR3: TGTGCCAGCAGTGATTTGGACAGGGGGGTACAAGAGACCCAGTACTTC.